This T cell receptor beta chain was profiled in a study of blood T cell repertoires in COVID-19. Study-level background: From the United States, Italy and Spain came samples of acute and convalescent COVID-19. PBMCs, B-cell-depleted T cells, or T cells were the source of the cDNA or gDNA that made up the material.

Methods used by the authors: Estimates of nucleated cell counts were drawn from the amplification of reference gene primers. Clones were sequenced by immunoSEQ multiplex PCR, and TCRdb holds only the in-frame ones, with some missing. That table furnishes V, J and clone size, whereas the DNA furnished D and trimming. In the table there are about 140,000 clones, about nine tenths of which are singletons. Looked up from germline, CDR1 is SGHAT and CDR2 is FQNNGV. Trimming left V 6 bases short and J 8 bases short, with 19 bases between. The length of the CDR3 is 14 residues. V and J are TRBV11-2 and TRBJ1-2; D is unclear. The clonotype originates from a human donor in a cohort sampled during active COVID-19. Source material: peripheral blood. CDR3 sequence: CASSFVELARGYTF. The CDR3 DNA is TGTGCCAGCAGTTTCGTGGAGTTGGCGAGGGGCTACACCTTC. Full variable domain (outside the CDR3, taken from reference TRBV11-2 and TRBJ1-2): EAGVAQSPRYKIIEKRQSVAFWCNPISGHATLYWYQQILGQGPKLLIQFQNNGVVDDSQLPKDRFSAERLKGVDSTLKIQPAKLEDSAVYLCASSFVELARGYTFGSGTRLTVV.